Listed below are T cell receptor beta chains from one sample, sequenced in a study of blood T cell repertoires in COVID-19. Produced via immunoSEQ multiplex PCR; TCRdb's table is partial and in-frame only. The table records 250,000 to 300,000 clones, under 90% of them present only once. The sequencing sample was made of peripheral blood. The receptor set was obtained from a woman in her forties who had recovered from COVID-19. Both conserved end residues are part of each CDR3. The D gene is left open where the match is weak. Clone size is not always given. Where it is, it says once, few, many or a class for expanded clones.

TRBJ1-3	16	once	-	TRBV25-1	CASSESRGHAGNTIYF	TGTGCCAGCAGTGAATCCCGCGGACACGCAGGAAACACCATATATTTT
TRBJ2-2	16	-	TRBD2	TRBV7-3	CASSLGSGVNTGELFF	TGTGCCAGCAGCTTAGGGAGCGGGGTGAACACCGGGGAGCTGTTTTTT
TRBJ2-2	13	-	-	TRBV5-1	CASRWGDTGELFF	TGCGCCAGCAGATGGGGGGATACCGGGGAGCTGTTTTTT
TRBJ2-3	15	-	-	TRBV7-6	CASSLNRDGTDTQYF	TGTGCCAGCAGCTTAAACAGGGATGGCACAGATACGCAGTATTTT
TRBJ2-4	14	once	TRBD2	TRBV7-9	CASSPKRDEYIQYF	TGTGCCAGCAGCCCAAAGCGGGATGAGTACATTCAGTACTTC
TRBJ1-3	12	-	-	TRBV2	CASTVSGNTIYF	TGTGCCAGCACGGTCTCTGGAAACACCATATATTTT
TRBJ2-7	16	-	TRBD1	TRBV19	CASKGGTGGYSYEQYF	TGTGCCTCCAAAGGGGGGACAGGGGGCTACTCCTACGAGCAGTACTTC
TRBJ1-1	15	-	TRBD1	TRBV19	CASSTIQGGNTEAFF	TGTGCCAGTAGTACCATACAGGGGGGGAACACTGAAGCTTTCTTT
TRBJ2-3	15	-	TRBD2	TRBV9	CASSATSGYTDTQYF	TGTGCCAGCAGCGCCACTAGCGGATACACAGATACGCAGTATTTT
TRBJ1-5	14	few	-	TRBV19	CASSSGQINQPQHF	TGTGCCAGTAGTTCGGGACAAATCAATCAGCCCCAGCATTTT
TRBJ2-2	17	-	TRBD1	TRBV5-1	CASSVSSGTANTGELFF	TGCGCCAGCAGCGTAAGCTCCGGGACAGCGAACACCGGGGAGCTGTTTTTT
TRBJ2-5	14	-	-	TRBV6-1	CASSDGLVVETQYF	TGTGCCAGCAGTGACGGACTGGTAGTGGAGACCCAGTACTTC
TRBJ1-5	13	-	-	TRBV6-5	CASSYNRVQPQHF	TGTGCCAGCAGTTATAACAGGGTTCAGCCCCAGCATTTT
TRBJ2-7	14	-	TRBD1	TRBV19	CASSGTGGAYEQYF	TGTGCCAGTAGTGGGACAGGGGGCGCGTACGAGCAGTACTTC
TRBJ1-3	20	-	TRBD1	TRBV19	CASSPIKPGQGKRAGNTIYF	TGTGCCAGTAGTCCAATAAAGCCGGGACAGGGAAAGAGGGCTGGAAACACCATATATTTT
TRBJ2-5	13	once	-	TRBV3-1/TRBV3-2	CASSQFSGETQYF	TGTGCCAGCAGCCAATTTTCGGGAGAGACCCAGTACTTC
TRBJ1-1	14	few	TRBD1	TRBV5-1	CASSLQGEDTEAFF	TGCGCCAGCAGCTTGCAGGGGGAAGACACTGAAGCTTTCTTT
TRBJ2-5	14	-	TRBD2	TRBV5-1	CASSGGLAAETQYF	TGCGCCAGCAGCGGGGGACTAGCAGCAGAGACCCAGTACTTC
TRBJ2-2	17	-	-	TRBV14	CASSQDYDSLNSGELFF	TGTGCCAGCAGCCAAGATTACGACAGCTTAAACAGCGGGGAGCTGTTTTTT
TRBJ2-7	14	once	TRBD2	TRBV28	CASSLGLAGYEQYF	TGTGCCAGCAGTTTGGGGCTAGCGGGGTACGAGCAGTACTTC
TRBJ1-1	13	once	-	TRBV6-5	CASSYLLNTEAFF	TGTGCCAGCAGTTATCTGTTGAACACTGAAGCTTTCTTT
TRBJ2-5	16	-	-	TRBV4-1	CASSQDALGAGETQYF	TGCGCCAGCAGCCAAGATGCCTTGGGGGCTGGAGAGACCCAGTACTTC